The following is a T cell receptor (beta chain) sequence with its context. What it binds is unknown. Sequenced by immunoSEQ multiplex PCR; TCRdb stores in-frame clones only, minus some. The profile covers 86,000 or so clones, with under 90% appearing a single time and approximately 15% taken by the ten largest. These data come from a study of PD-L1 blockade in urothelial cancer. Study-level information: In the patient group, most of the roughly 30 were males with bladder-origin urothelial cancer. General observations from the study: Below-median blood TCR clonality before treatment forecast better survival. Expansion of tumor-associated blood clones at 3 weeks was greater in durable-benefit patients.

Trimming took off 0 bases at V and 1 base at J, with 10 bases between the two ends. The CDR3 spans 16 residues. Looked up from germline, CDR1 is SGDLS and CDR2 is YYNGEE. Time point here: pretreatment peripheral blood. The starting material was PBMCs, obtained around atezolizumab (anti-PD-L1) treatment. The J gene is TRBJ2-2, the V gene TRBV9; weak D call: TRBD1 (6 bases). The clonotype comes from a man in his sixties with urothelial cancer. The CDR3 bases are TGTGCCAGCAGCGTAGTTGCAGGGGTGAACACCGGGGAGCTGTTTTTT. Translating gives CASSVVAGVNTGELFF.